This T cell receptor (beta chain) was identified during a study of OX40 agonist ivuxolimab in advanced cancers. Libraries were prepared by immunoSEQ multiplex PCR; TCRdb keeps only in-frame clonotypes and omits some of them. The table includes 50,000 or so clones, 80% to 85% detected once. The germline V gene encodes CDR1 SGDLS and CDR2 YYNGEE. V was trimmed by 0 bases and J by 3 bases, leaving 22 bases between them. The CDR3 loop spans 18 amino acids. Comment on this clone: Its antigen is not identified.

Study-level results: With doses of 0.1 to 3.0 mg/kg, CD4+ and CD8+ blood T cells had undergone clonal expansion by week 6.

This TCR came from an adult with an advanced solid tumor such as melanoma, head and neck, liver or kidney cancer. This sample comprised CD4+ or CD8+ T cells sorted from blood, obtained in a trial of the OX40 agonist ivuxolimab. The chain employs TRBV9 and TRBJ2-7, with D perhaps matching TRBD2 (8 bases). CDR3 in amino acids: CASSVADRPGLGLYEQYF. CDR3 nucleotides: TGTGCCAGCAGCGTAGCGGACAGGCCGGGACTAGGGCTCTACGAGCAGTACTTC.